This T cell receptor (beta chain) was found in a study of immune evolution from preneoplasia to lung adenocarcinoma. About this clone: The antigen is unknown.

Study-wide results and caveats: Later-stage lesions appeared to have more T cells, more diversity, less clonality.

Generated by immunoSEQ multiplex PCR, the TCRdb table keeps only in-frame clones and is missing some. The sample yields approximately 9,500 clones, about 90% seen once. Trimming stripped 7 bases from V and 6 bases from J, with 15 bases between. CDR1 MDHEN and CDR2 SYDVKM come from the germline V gene. CDR3 length: 14 residues. This TCR derives from a person aged 65-85 years with invasive lung adenocarcinoma. The sample was FFPE invasive lung adenocarcinoma tissue. The chain has TRBV28 and TRBJ2-2; TRBD1 or TRBD2 may be the D gene (5 bases each). This CDR3 is CASMGDLRAGELFF. The CDR3 DNA sequence: TGTGCCAGCATGGGGGATCTTAGGGCCGGGGAGCTGTTTTTT.